The next 20 T cell receptor gamma chains were all read from a single sample in a study of gamma-delta T cells after stem cell transplantation. TCRdb ran CATT on the RT-PCR reads. The table has over 950 gamma-chain clones, approximately 16% seen once. Sequencing was performed on gamma-delta T cells. These receptors came from a human donor. It is not recorded whose cells these are; they may come from a transplant donor.

This clone came up a few times. Only one base separates this from a far larger clonotype, so it likely reflects a read error. V usage is TRGV9 and J usage is TRGJP. Germline-derived CDR1 and CDR2 are GITISATS and ISYDGTV (reference sequence). The CDR3 totals 16 residues. The CDR3 is CALWEVQELSKKIKVF. CDR3 nucleotides: TGTGCCTTGTGGGAGGTGCAAGAGTTGAGCAAAAAAATCAAGGTATTT.

About this clone: A junction boundary mismatches the germline segment, possibly from a read error. V usage is TRGV3 and J usage is TRGJ1 or TRGJ2. Germline V CDR1 and CDR2: VTNTFY, YDVSTARD (reference sequence). The CDR3 extends over 11 amino acids. The chain's CDR3 is CATWHLCGKLF. CDR3 sequence (DNA): TGCGCCACCTGGCACCTCTGTGGGAAACTCTTT.

This clone has only one observation. A much larger clone lies a single base off, so this may be a read error. The V gene is TRGV9, the J gene TRGJP1. The CDR3 extends over 15 amino acids. Per germline, CDR1 GITISATS and CDR2 ISYDGTV (reference sequence). The CDR3 spells CALWEVRTTGGFKIF. CDR3 bases: TGTGCCTTGTGGGAGGTGCGGACCACTGGTGGGTTCAAGATATTT.

With regard to this clone: A much larger clone differs by one base, so this may be a read error. The chain couples TRGV9 to TRGJP. This CDR3 comprises 17 residues. CDR1 GITISATS and CDR2 ISYDGTV come from the germline V gene (reference sequence). The CDR3 loop is CALWEVRSELGKKNKVF. The CDR3 DNA follows: TGTGCCTTGTGGGAGGTGCGTTCAGAGTTGGGCAAAAAAAACAAGGTATTT.

Regarding this clone: One base away lies a much larger clone, so this may be a sequencing read error. This chain links TRGV2 with TRGJ1 or TRGJ2. V dropped 0 bases and J dropped 7; count of bases not matched to a gene: 3. Germline lookup yields CDR1 EGSNGY and CDR2 YDSYNSKV. The CDR3 runs to 12 residues. The CDR3 sequence: CATWDGPYKKLF. The CDR3 DNA follows: TGTGCCACCTGGGACGGGCCCTATAAGAAACTCTTT.

The chain employs TRGV3 and TRGJ1 or TRGJ2. The CDR3 extends over 14 amino acids. The germline CDR1 and CDR2 sequences are VTNTFY and YDVSTARD (reference sequence). V was pared by 2 bases and J by 3 bases, with 7 bases of the junction left unmatched. This CDR3 is CATWDIETYYKKLF. CDR3 coding DNA: TGTGCCACCTGGGACATAGAGACTTATTATAAGAAACTCTTT.

The chain carries TRGV8 and TRGJ1 or TRGJ2. The ends lost 2 bases at V and 3 bases at J; junction bases unmatched: 10. The CDR3 length is 15 residues. Germline V gene data show CDR1 as VENAVY and CDR2 as YDSYNSRV. The chain's CDR3 is CATWDIDGGYYKKLF. Written as DNA, the CDR3 is TGTGCCACCTGGGATATAGACGGTGGTTATTATAAGAAACTCTTT.

This clone is large in the sample. The chain joins TRGV5 to TRGJP1. CDR3 length: 20 residues. The germline V gene has CDR1 VINAFY and CDR2 YDVSNSKD. Trimming at V came to 0 bases and at J to 1 base, leaving 17 bases not matched to a gene. CDR3 in DNA: TGTGCCACCTGGGACAGGCCCCCGGCGGGATATAGTACCACTGGTTGGTTCAAGATATTT. Protein sequence: CATWDRPPAGYSTTGWFKIF.

The chain recombines TRGV9 with TRGJP. There are 17 residues in the CDR3. CDR1 is GITISATS and CDR2 is ISYDGTV in the germline V gene (reference sequence). The V gene end was trimmed by 0 bases and the J gene end by 4 bases; junction bases not matched to a gene: 3. In DNA, the CDR3 is TGTGCCTTGTGGGAGGTGCGCCAAGAGTTGGGCAAAAAAATCAAGGTATTT. Its translation is CALWEVRQELGKKIKVF.

On this clone: This may be a read error, as it is one base from a much larger clone. The J gene is TRGJ1 or TRGJ2, the V gene TRGV3. Germline V gene data show CDR1 as VTNTFY and CDR2 as YDVSTARD (reference sequence). The CDR3 extends over 15 amino acids. With 1 base clipped from V and 5 bases from J, the junction kept 11 bases outside the gene matches. The CDR3 DNA is TGTGCCACCTGGGACAGAGGGCACCTGAATTATAAGAAACTCTTT. Residues: CATWDRGHLNYKKLF.

CDR3 region: CALWEVQESRFKIF. CDR3 nucleotide sequence: TGTGCCTTGTGGGAGGTGCAGGAGTCTCGGTTCAAGATATTT. V is TRGV9 and J is TRGJP1. The trim removed 0 bases at V and 12 bases at J, leaving 10 bases unmatched. Germline lookup yields CDR1 GITISATS and CDR2 ISYDGTV (reference sequence). There are 14 residues in the CDR3.

This CDR3 is CALWEVHYKKLF. The CDR3 coding sequence is TGTGCCTTGTGGGAGGTGCATTATAAGAAACTCTTT. This chain links TRGV9 with TRGJ1 or TRGJ2. After removal of 0 bases from V and 5 bases from J, the junction contained 1 base not matched to a gene. The CDR3 spans 12 residues. Per the germline V gene, CDR1 is GITISATS and CDR2 is ISYDGTV (reference sequence).

This clone was seen more than once but under ten times. CDR3 bases: TGTGCCACCTGGGACAGGCCCTTCACTGGTTGGTTCAAGATATTT. Translated: CATWDRPFTGWFKIF. This chain links TRGV3 with TRGJP1. There are 15 residues in the CDR3. After removal of 0 bases from V and 4 bases from J, the junction contained 5 bases not matched to a gene. The germline V gene encodes CDR1 VTNTFY and CDR2 YDVSTARD (reference sequence).

With respect to this clone: This may stem from a read error, because a much larger clone lies one nucleotide away. The chain carries TRGV9 and TRGJ1 or TRGJ2. Germline CDR1 reads GITISATS; CDR2 reads ISYDGTV (reference sequence). The CDR3 contains 11 residues. CDR3 DNA: TGTGCCTTGTGGGAGTCAAATAAGACACTCTTT. The encoded protein is CALWESNKTLF.

This clone ranks as large. Other nucleotide sequences from this sample produce the same CDR3. The V and J genes are TRGV4 and TRGJP1. V lost 0 bases, J lost 3 bases, and 1 base stayed unmatched. The length of the CDR3 is 14 residues. Germline CDR1 reads EGSTGY; CDR2 reads YDSYTSSV. In nucleotides, the CDR3 is TGTGCCACCTGGGATGGGCCCACTGGTTGGTTCAAGATATTT. This translates into CATWDGPTGWFKIF.

By share of the sample, this clone is large. The rearrangement joins TRGV2 to TRGJ1 or TRGJ2. V lost 1 base and J lost 10; bases outside the gene matches: 7. CDR1 and CDR2 from the germline V gene are EGSNGY and YDSYNSKV. This CDR3 has 12 amino acids. The CDR3 DNA follows: TGTGCCACCTGGGACGGTCCGAGAAAGAAACTCTTT. Protein: CATWDGPRKKLF.

This clone counts as large. The chain has TRGV4 and TRGJ1 or TRGJ2. Germline CDR1 EGSTGY, CDR2 YDSYTSSV. With V trimmed by 0 bases and J by 12 bases, 5 bases remained unmatched. CDR3 length: 11 residues. Written as DNA, the CDR3 is TGTGCCACCTGGGATGGGCCAGGGAAACTCTTT. Translation gives CATWDGPGKLF.

This clone appeared a few times. The V and J genes are TRGV2 and TRGJ1 or TRGJ2. The CDR3 is 14 residues long. Germline CDR1 and CDR2: EGSNGY and YDSYNSKV. The V segment lost 3 bases and the J segment 4 bases; nucleotides outside the gene matches: 9. CDR3 nucleotide sequence: TGTGCCACCTGGGACAGGCCTCTCTATTATAAGAAACTCTTT. Translation gives CATWDRPLYYKKLF.

This clone has just a few counts. J is TRGJ1 or TRGJ2 and V is TRGV9. Germline V gives CDR1 GITISATS, CDR2 ISYDGTV (reference sequence). CDR3 length equals 15 residues. V trimming: 3 bases; J trimming: 3 bases; junction bases outside the gene matches: 11. The CDR3 DNA follows: TGTGCCTTGTGGGAGCCCTGCTGGGTTTATTATAAGAAACTCTTT. Translated: CALWEPCWVYYKKLF.

This clone was picked up a small number of times. The junction differs from germline at one of its ends, possibly a read error. The chain employs TRGV5 and TRGJP1. Per germline, CDR1 VINAFY and CDR2 YDVSNSKD. The CDR3 consists of 17 residues. Written as DNA, the CDR3 is TGTGCCACCTGGGGCAGGCGGCCATATACCACTGGTTGGTTCAAGATATTT. Its protein is CATWGRRPYTTGWFKIF.